This T cell receptor (beta chain) was documented in a study of control samples from healthy donors and cancer patients. Repertoires were generated with immunoSEQ multiplex PCR, while TCRdb's copy carries only in-frame clones and drops some. The data contain fewer than 200,000 clones, 90% to 95% of them singletons. The V gene's germline CDR1 is LNHDA and CDR2 SQIVND (reference sequence). V trimming: 5 bases; J trimming: 3 bases; junction bases outside the gene matches: 5. The CDR3 contains 15 residues. V usage is TRBV19 and J usage is TRBJ2-7; TRBD1 agrees at 12 bases. Sequenced material: blood. This TCR derives from a woman aged 60-75 years in good health. CDR3 coding DNA: TGTGCCAGTAGTGGCCGGGACAGGGGGCTCTACGAGCAGTACTTC. It yields the protein CASSGRDRGLYEQYF. Variable domain in full (rest from reference TRBV19 and TRBJ2-7): DGGITQSPKYLFRKEGQNVTLSCEQNLNHDAMYWYRQDPGQGLRLIYYSQIVNDFQKGDIAEGYSVSREKKESFPLTVTSAQKNPTAFYLCASSGRDRGLYEQYFGPGTRLTVT.